The present T cell receptor beta chain was sequenced within a study of CD8 T cells in Susac syndrome. Looking at the study overall: Patients with Susac syndrome, at blood draw, were therapy-naive, on corticosteroids, or on intravenous immunoglobulin alone.

The CD8+ and CD4+ T cells were negatively isolated, with the TEMRA cells enriched by FACS. Study-level results: In Susac syndrome, CD4+ T cell repertoires lacked any clonal expansion.

Roughly 0.5 to 1 ug RNA was reverse transcribed with random hexamers. Amplification of TCR beta CDR3 by immunoSEQ multiplex PCR spanned 54 Vbeta and 13 Jbeta. One entry per CDR3 protein, called by TCRdb with MiXCR from the immunoSEQ multiplex PCR reads. The sample gives some 210,000 distinct CDR3 sequences, about 94% of which show up once; under 0.2% is in the top ten. Regarding this clonotype: The antigen is undetermined.

The germline V gene encodes CDR1 GTSNPN and CDR2 SVGIG (reference sequence). The CDR3 consists of 13 residues. The ends were cut back, 2 bases at V and 3 bases at J, with 10 bases in the middle. What was sequenced was CD4+ T cells from PBMCs. The source is a human donor with Susac syndrome. The chain links TRBV30 to TRBJ1-1, with D unclear. This CDR3 is CAWSPGPDTEAFF. In nucleotides, the CDR3 is TGTGCCTGGAGTCCCGGACCGGACACTGAAGCTTTCTTT.